This T cell receptor beta chain was sequenced in a study of blood T cell repertoires in COVID-19. Turning to the study itself: Sites in the United States, Italy and Spain provided acute and convalescent COVID-19 samples.

All enrollees were about 18 to 89 years old and from roughly 26 US areas. Allocation to cohorts depended on clinical history reported by the participants. Individuals in the exposed group had encountered a COVID-19 case within 2 weeks preceding study entry. Here immunoSEQ multiplex PCR was the method, and the copy in TCRdb shows in-frame clones only, minus some. Here the sample spans roughly 430,000 clones, around nine tenths being singletons. Trimming took off 1 base at V and 0 bases at J, with 9 bases between the two ends. The CDR3 is 16 residues long. CDR1 and CDR2 from the germline V gene are LGHDT and YNNKEL (reference sequence).

The V and J genes are TRBV3-1 (or the pseudogene TRBV3-2) and TRBJ2-2; D is undetermined. Sequencing was performed on PBMCs or T cells enriched from blood (not recorded which). The source is a young woman who had been exposed to COVID-19. CDR3 nucleotide sequence: TGTGCCAGCAGCCAAGGACACAGCACGAACACCGGGGAGCTGTTTTTT. Protein product: CASSQGHSTNTGELFF.